The source of this TCR beta chain is a study of T cell responses to AZD1222 COVID-19 vaccine. Study-level points and caveats: Vaccine-related CD4 TCRs covered spike, predominating at 160-218 and 743-854. Only a handful of AZD1222 recipients were seropositive at baseline. In all cases, repertoires were sampled only after the peak T cell response. Donors, mostly white British, included more females; clonal diversity was possibly underestimated.

Comment on this clone: As yet, its antigen is unknown.

The CDR3 is 14 residues long. From germline, CDR1 is SGHAT and CDR2 FQNNGV. Trimming took off 5 bases at V and 4 bases at J, with 14 bases between the two ends. Generated by immunoSEQ multiplex PCR, the TCRdb table keeps only in-frame clones and is missing some. This sample has 90,000 to 100,000 clones, with roughly 90% found just once. V and J are TRBV11-2 and TRBJ1-2; D is unclear. The material was peripheral blood, obtained on day 0 of AZD1222 vaccination. The sequence derives from an adult in good health. The CDR3 bases are TGTGCCAGCAGCCCCCTCGGCTCCGGCTATGGCTACACCTTC. Translating it yields CASSPLGSGYGYTF.